This T cell receptor beta chain was recovered during a study of blood T cell repertoires in COVID-19. Overall study context: Some COVID-19 samples were acute and others convalescent; all came from the United States, Italy and Spain.

The V end lost 3 bases, the J end lost 9 bases, and 15 bases lay between the germline ends. Germline CDR1 is LGHDT and CDR2 is YNNKEL (reference sequence). This CDR3 contains 14 residues. Recruits, aged about 18 to 89 years, lived in around 24 US areas. Cohort 3 donors were reported recovered after two negative PCRs, clearance, or symptom resolution. Method: immunoSEQ multiplex PCR; TCRdb's copy keeps in-frame clones and lacks some. The data show about 300,000 clones, around 90% seen once. The source material was PBMCs or T cells enriched from blood (not recorded which). This clonotype originated in a man in his 60s who had recovered from COVID-19. The chain is built from TRBV3-1 (or the pseudogene TRBV3-2) and TRBJ2-1; D not certain. In DNA form, the CDR3 reads TGTGCCAGCAGCCAGTTCACCAGCGTGGGTGAGCAGTTCTTC. It encodes CASSQFTSVGEQFF.